Listed below are T cell receptor beta chains from one sample, sequenced in a study of T-cell reconstitution after alpha-beta-depleted transplantation in children. TCRdb called the PCR reads again in MiXCR, with one record for every CDR3 protein. The sample holds 100,000 to 150,000 distinct CDR3 sequences, around 23% seen once. Sequenced here: PBMCs, mostly from graft donor cells, sampled 180 days after TCRalphabeta/CD19-depleted stem cell transplant. These receptors originate from a male patient between 2 and 10 years old who had a stem cell transplant for chronic granulomatous disease, so the T cells may come from the graft donor. The CDR3 runs from the conserved cysteine through the conserved F or W.

J gene,V gene,CDR3 protein
TRBJ1-1,TRBV12-3/TRBV12-4,CASSLAGAMNTEAFF
TRBJ2-6,TRBV20-1,CSASTSGSGSGANVLTF
TRBJ2-7,TRBV7-9,CATGIGQAYEQYF
TRBJ2-7,TRBV2,CASTAPMSYEQYF
TRBJ2-2,TRBV29-1,CSVKRATGELFF
TRBJ1-1,TRBV24-1,CATSDSGTLTEAFF
TRBJ2-1,TRBV28,CASSSRLPGLAGVTYNEQFF
TRBJ1-1,TRBV5-4,CASSPEQLTEAFF
TRBJ2-1,TRBV29-1,CSVVARLLNEQFF
TRBJ2-1,TRBV9,CASSVTSGGAFEQFF
TRBJ2-3,TRBV7-2,CASRAVLAGDTDTQYF
TRBJ1-6,TRBV20-1,CSARGGGLGNSPLHF